This entry lists 11 T cell receptor beta chains sequenced from one sample in a study of circulating and synovial CD4+ cells in juvenile arthritis. Generated by immunoSEQ multiplex PCR, the TCRdb table keeps only in-frame clones and is missing some. In the table there are tens of thousands of clones, nearly 97% of which are singletons. What was sequenced was CD4+ T cells from blood. All receptors come from a human donor with juvenile idiopathic arthritis.

This clone has just one count. V and J are TRBV4-2 and TRBJ2-3; D not resolved. Trimming removed 4 bases at V and 3 bases at J, with 8 bases between. This CDR3 comprises 13 residues. Germline V gene sequence: CDR1 LGHNA, CDR2 YNFKEQ. CDR3 nucleotide sequence: TGTGCCAGCAGCCCCCGTAGAACAGATACGCAGTATTTT. This codes for CASSPRRTDTQYF.

The J gene is TRBJ1-1, the V gene TRBV11-2; 7 bases are a match to TRBD1. With V trimmed by 2 bases and J by 5 bases, 5 bases remained unmatched. Germline-derived CDR1 and CDR2 are SGHAT and FQNNGV. This CDR3 is built from 14 residues. CDR3 sequence (DNA): TGTGCCAGCAGCTTAAGGGACAGAAATACTGAAGCTTTCTTT. It specifies CASSLRDRNTEAFF. The full variable domain, in which reference TRBV11-2 and TRBJ1-1 provide the parts outside the CDR3, is EAGVAQSPRYKIIEKRQSVAFWCNPISGHATLYWYQQILGQGPKLLIQFQNNGVVDDSQLPKDRFSAERLKGVDSTLKIQPAKLEDSAVYLCASSLRDRNTEAFFGQGTRLTVV.

The chain carries TRBV7-6 and TRBJ2-7, with TRBD2 as a possible D gene (6 bases). The CDR3 runs to 15 residues. Trimming stripped 4 bases from V and 5 bases from J, with 18 bases between. From germline, CDR1 is SGHVS and CDR2 FNYEAQ. The CDR3 loop is CASSSRRASIHEQYF. CDR3 DNA sequence: TGTGCCAGCAGCTCACGGAGGGCCTCAATCCACGAGCAGTACTTC.

V usage is TRBV6-4 and J usage is TRBJ1-1; D uncertain. This CDR3 contains 13 residues. Looked up from germline, CDR1 is MRHNA and CDR2 is SNTAGT. V lost 6 bases and J lost 1, with 9 bases in between. CDR3 DNA: TGTGCCAGCAGATTAACAGAGAACACTGAAGCTTTCTTT. Protein: CASRLTENTEAFF.

CDR3 DNA sequence: TGTGCCAGCAGCCCGGACACTGAAGCTTTCTTT. It specifies CASSPDTEAFF. V and J are TRBV7-9 and TRBJ1-1; D is uncertain. This CDR3 comprises 11 residues. Trimming removed 5 bases at V and 3 bases at J, with 4 bases between. Germline values: CDR1 SEHNR, CDR2 FQNEAQ (reference sequence). The full variable domain, in which reference TRBV7-9 and TRBJ1-1 provide the parts outside the CDR3, is DTGVSQNPRHKITKRGQNVTFRCDPISEHNRLYWYRQTLGQGPEFLTYFQNEAQLEKSRLLSDRFSAERPKGSFSTLEIQRTEQGDSAMYLCASSPDTEAFFGQGTRLTVV.

The chain recombines TRBV5-1 with TRBJ2-2; 7 nucleotides line up with TRBD1. Looked up from germline, CDR1 is SGHRS and CDR2 is YFSETQ. Unmatched junction bases numbered 8, after V lost 7 bases and J lost 2 bases. This CDR3 has 15 amino acids. The chain's CDR3 is CASFPGGANTGELFF. For the CDR3, the DNA is TGCGCCAGCTTTCCAGGGGGAGCCAACACCGGGGAGCTGTTTTTT.

CDR3 sequence (DNA): TGTGCCAGCAGTTACAAAGCCTCTGGGGCCAACGTCCTGACTTTC. This translates into CASSYKASGANVLTF. This chain links TRBV6-6 with TRBJ2-6; D remains ambiguous. The CDR3 has 15 residues. V lost 2 bases and J lost 0, with 5 bases in between. Germline V gives CDR1 MNHNY, CDR2 SVGAGI (reference sequence).

This clone appeared once. This chain joins TRBV6-6 and TRBJ1-3, with D perhaps matching TRBD1 (5 bases). Trimming took off 11 bases at V and 3 bases at J, with 11 bases between the two ends. The CDR3 consists of 12 residues. The V gene's germline CDR1 is MNHNY and CDR2 SVGAGI (reference sequence). DNA of the CDR3: TGTGCCTGCGGGGCGCTTGGAAACACCATATATTTT. It yields the protein CACGALGNTIYF.

This chain connects TRBV6-1 to TRBJ1-5; D remains ambiguous. Trimming pared 9 bases from V and 5 bases from J, leaving 17 bases between. CDR3 length equals 14 residues. The germline gives CDR1 MNHNS, CDR2 SASEGT. Here the CDR3 reads CASTKELTYQPQHF. In DNA form, the CDR3 reads TGTGCCAGTACCAAGGAGCTTACTTATCAGCCCCAGCATTTT.

The chain uses TRBV28 and TRBJ1-1; possible D gene TRBD1, 5 bases. In germline, CDR1 is MDHEN, CDR2 SYDVKM. The V end was cut by 4 bases, the J end by 10 bases, with 22 bases between. The CDR3 spans 15 residues. CDR3 nucleotide sequence: TGTGCCAGCAGTTCCCTGGGGGGTCGACGGTTCCGAGCTTTCTTT. Translating gives CASSSLGGRRFRAFF.

As DNA, the CDR3 is TGTGCCAGCAGTCTGGCGGTAACAGATACGCAGTATTTT. This gives the protein CASSLAVTDTQYF. V is TRBV25-1 and J is TRBJ2-3; D is ambiguous. Trimming removed 5 bases at V and 3 bases at J, with 9 bases between. The CDR3 runs 13 residues. Germline V gene sequence: CDR1 MGHDK, CDR2 SYGVNS.